This T cell receptor beta chain came from a study of response to subunit inactivated influenza vaccine. Study-level results: Each seasonal influenza vaccination recruits few new T cells, the authors suggested.

CDR3 size: 15 residues. The V gene's germline CDR1 is LGHDT and CDR2 YNNKEL (reference sequence). Unmatched junction bases numbered 6, after V lost 2 bases and J lost 4 bases. TCRdb reanalysed the RT-PCR reads using MiXCR and keeps one entry per CDR3 protein. The sample holds 710,000 or so distinct CDR3 sequences, 15% to 19% seen once. This clonotype was observed a few times. Its antigen is currently unknown. This clonotype was obtained from a middle-aged man who received an inactivated influenza vaccine. This rearrangement joins TRBV3-1 to TRBJ1-1; 8 bases map to TRBD1. The starting material was PBMCs from blood, obtained 11 to 12 days after vaccination. CDR3 in DNA: TGTGCCAGCAGCCAAAGGATAACAGGGGGCACTGAAGCTTTCTTT. It codes for CASSQRITGGTEAFF.